Following are 25 T cell receptor beta chains from one sample sequenced in a study of cytomegalovirus exposure and HLA in healthy donors. PCR primers comprised 60 Vbeta and 13 Jbeta primers. Measured with immunoSEQ multiplex PCR; TCRdb has only the in-frame clones, and not every one. The data hold about 120,000 clones, with almost 80% observed a single time. Material for sequencing was PBMCs. The receptors stem from a female donor in good health and CMV-seronegative.

This chain links TRBV28 with TRBJ1-1, with D possibly TRBD1 on 6 matching bases. Per the germline V gene, CDR1 is MDHEN and CDR2 is SYDVKM. The CDR3 length is 14 residues. V lost 4 bases and J 4 bases, leaving 13 bases between the germline ends. The CDR3 region has the DNA TGTGCCAGCAGTTCTGGACAGATGACCACTGAAGCTTTCTTT. The encoded protein is CASSSGQMTTEAFF.

This rearrangement joins TRBV28 to TRBJ1-5; 9 bases align to TRBD1. This CDR3 has 14 amino acids. The V gene end was trimmed by 2 bases and the J gene end by 5 bases; junction bases not matched to a gene: 1. Germline-derived CDR1 and CDR2 are MDHEN and SYDVKM. The chain's CDR3 is CASSLNRGHQPQHF. In nucleotides, the CDR3 is TGTGCCAGCAGTTTAAACAGGGGGCATCAGCCCCAGCATTTT.

The J gene is TRBJ2-2, the V gene TRBV7-9; tentative D call: TRBD1 (6 bases). Germline V gene data show CDR1 as SEHNR and CDR2 as FQNEAQ (reference sequence). The V end was cut by 4 bases, the J end by 3 bases, with 15 bases between. The CDR3 extends over 16 amino acids. Here the CDR3 DNA reads TGTGCCAGCAGCTCGGACACAGGGAAATACACCGGGGAGCTGTTTTTT. It encodes CASSSDTGKYTGELFF.

The CDR3, as DNA: TGTGCCAGCAGCTTACAAGGTGGCGGGATGGCCCACGAGCAGTACTTC. As protein: CASSLQGGGMAHEQYF. J is TRBJ2-7 and V is TRBV7-2, with a tentative D call TRBD2 (6 bases). Germline CDR1 and CDR2: SGHTA and FQGNSA. This CDR3 is built from 16 residues. Trimming took 2 bases from V and 5 from J, leaving 19 bases between them.

The V call is TRBV28, the J call TRBJ1-1, with D uncertain. Germline lookup yields CDR1 MDHEN and CDR2 SYDVKM. This CDR3 has 12 residues. Trimming cost V 9 bases and J 0 bases, with 8 bases left between them. The CDR3 bases are TGTGCCAGTACAGTTTTGAACACTGAAGCTTTCTTT. Translated: CASTVLNTEAFF.

The chain has TRBV4-3 and TRBJ2-2; 10 bases are shared with TRBD2. CDR3 size: 16 residues. After removal of 2 bases from V and 1 base from J, the junction contained 1 base not matched to a gene. Germline V lookup: CDR1 LGHNA, CDR2 YSLEER. The CDR3 sequence is CASSQLAGVNTGELFF. Written as DNA, the CDR3 is TGCGCCAGCAGCCAACTAGCGGGAGTGAACACCGGGGAGCTGTTTTTT.

This clone was detected once. The chain couples TRBV9 to TRBJ1-5; TRBD1 agrees at 7 bases. This CDR3 has 15 amino acids. CDR1 is SGDLS, CDR2 YYNGEE, per germline. Trimming removed 6 bases from V and 3 bases from J; junction bases left unmatched: 9. The CDR3 protein is CASNRQGMDNQPQHF. DNA for the CDR3: TGTGCCAGCAATCGACAGGGAATGGACAATCAGCCCCAGCATTTT.

This sequence joins TRBV25-1 and TRBJ1-3; 8 bases match TRBD1. The V and J ends lost 3 bases and 4 bases, in that order; junction bases with no gene match: 5. The CDR3 is 15 amino acids. CDR1 is MGHDK, CDR2 SYGVNS, per germline. The CDR3 is CASSDPRGPGNTIYF. CDR3 DNA: TGTGCCAGCAGTGACCCCAGGGGGCCCGGAAACACCATATATTTT.

For this clone: One junction end does not reproduce the germline sequence, and a read error may be involved. This same CDR3 is encoded by further DNA sequences in the sample. V usage is TRBV11-2 and J usage is TRBJ2-7, with 7 bases lining up with TRBD1. This CDR3 spans 14 amino acids. Germline V gene lookup returns CDR1 SGHAT and CDR2 FQNNGV. The CDR3 here is CASSLGPGGDEQYF. DNA for the CDR3: TGCGCCAGCAGCTTAGGTCCAGGGGGAGACGAGCAGTACTTC.

This chain joins TRBV4-1 and TRBJ2-1; 7 nucleotides match TRBD2. The V gene end was trimmed by 1 base and the J gene end by 6 bases; junction bases not matched to a gene: 3. This CDR3 region has 14 residues. The germline V gene encodes CDR1 MGHRA and CDR2 YSYEKL. The DNA of the CDR3 is TGCGCCAGCAGCCAAGGACTAGCTCTCAATGAGCAGTTCTTC. Protein: CASSQGLALNEQFF.

This rearrangement joins TRBV18 to TRBJ1-2; TRBD1 might be the D (5 bases). This CDR3 region has 15 residues. Per germline, CDR1 KGHSH and CDR2 LQKENI. V lost 2 bases and J lost 0, with 10 bases in between. This chain's CDR3 is CASSPLDTTNYGYTF. Written as DNA, the CDR3 is TGTGCCAGCTCACCATTGGACACCACTAACTATGGCTACACCTTC. The whole variable domain, remainder taken from reference TRBV18 and TRBJ1-2, is NAGVMQNPRHLVRRRGQEARLRCSPMKGHSHVYWYRQLPEEGLKFMVYLQKENIIDESGMPKERFSAEFPKEGPSILRIQQVVRGDSAAYFCASSPLDTTNYGYTFGSGTRLTVV.

V gene TRBV25-1 combines with J gene TRBJ2-5; possibly TRBD1 for D (5 bases). V lost 1 base and J 5 bases, leaving 11 bases between the germline ends. The CDR3 sequence is 14 residues long. Germline CDR1 and CDR2: MGHDK and SYGVNS. DNA for the CDR3: TGTGCCAGCAGTGAATGGAAGGGGCCGGAGACCCAGTACTTC. Residues: CASSEWKGPETQYF.

The chain combines TRBV7-2 with TRBJ2-5, with 10 bases matching TRBD1. Unmatched junction bases numbered 6, after V lost 5 bases and J lost 6 bases. The CDR3 length is 14 residues. Germline V gene data show CDR1 as SGHTA and CDR2 as FQGNSA. Here the CDR3 reads CASSHPGQGKTQYF. As DNA, the CDR3 is TGTGCCAGCAGCCACCCGGGACAGGGGAAGACCCAGTACTTC. Variable domain in full (rest from reference TRBV7-2 and TRBJ2-5): GAGVSQSPSNKVTEKGKDVELRCDPISGHTALYWYRQSLGQGLEFLIYFQGNSAPDKSGLPSDRFSAERTGGSVSTLTIQRTQQEDSAVYLCASSHPGQGKTQYFGPGTRLLVL.

The CDR3 protein is CASSSSTQAFF. CDR3 DNA sequence: TGCGCCAGCAGTTCGTCTACTCAAGCTTTCTTT. The gene calls are TRBV10-1 and TRBJ1-1, with D hard to call. Deletions cut 5 bases from V and 9 bases from J, with 10 bases between. Germline V gene data show CDR1 as WNHNN and CDR2 as SYGVQD (reference sequence). The CDR3 is made up of 11 amino acids.

This chain links TRBV7-8 with TRBJ2-3, with D maybe TRBD2 (5 bases). Germline V gives CDR1 SGHVS, CDR2 FQNEAQ. This CDR3 comprises 16 residues. The V gene lost 4 bases and the J gene lost 5 bases, with 19 bases spanning the gap. The CDR3 coding sequence is TGTGCCAGCAGCTATAAAAAGACTACGACCCGAGATACGCAGTATTTT. Amino acid sequence: CASSYKKTTTRDTQYF.

The chain carries TRBV5-1 and TRBJ1-1, with TRBD1 identical over 9 bases. The ends lost 0 bases at V and 8 bases at J; junction bases unmatched: 8. The CDR3 has 15 amino acids. Germline V gene lookup returns CDR1 SGHRS and CDR2 YFSETQ. The CDR3: CASSLGTGEVAEAFF. As DNA, the CDR3 is TGCGCCAGCAGCTTGGGGACAGGGGAAGTGGCGGAAGCTTTCTTT.

This clone was seen a few times. The chain has TRBV30 and TRBJ1-1; 8 bases line up with TRBD1. CDR3 size: 11 residues. Per the germline V gene, CDR1 is GTSNPN and CDR2 is SVGIG (reference sequence). The J segment lost 11 bases and the V segment lost 3 bases, leaving 5 bases of the junction unmatched. In nucleotides, the CDR3 is TGTGCCTGGAGGCATACAGGGGGTGCTTTCTTT. Its translation: CAWRHTGGAFF.

Of note for this clone: The sample carries other DNA sequences with the same CDR3. This sequence joins TRBV27 and TRBJ1-5; maybe TRBD1 (5 bases). The ends were cut back, 7 bases at V and 1 base at J, with 11 bases in the middle. The CDR3 sequence is 14 residues long. Germline CDR1 MNHEY, CDR2 SMNVEV (reference sequence). CDR3 nucleotide sequence: TGTGCCAGCAATAACCAGGGAAGCAATCAGCCCCAGCATTTT. Translating it yields CASNNQGSNQPQHF.

This clone occurred once. V gene TRBV19 combines with J gene TRBJ1-5; possibly TRBD2 for D (5 bases). The DNA end is a closer match to TRBJ2-3, so the J assignment may be wrong. In germline, CDR1 is LNHDA, CDR2 SQIVND (reference sequence). The CDR3 runs 16 residues. CDR3: CASSKSGRGSRQPQYF. The CDR3 nucleotides are TGTGCCAGTAGTAAGTCGGGGAGAGGAAGTCGTCAGCCCCAGTATTTT.

The J gene is TRBJ1-1, the V gene TRBV5-1; D might be TRBD1 (5 bases). Deletions cut 3 bases from V and 0 bases from J, with 9 bases between. In germline, CDR1 is SGHRS, CDR2 YFSETQ. There are 14 residues in the CDR3. DNA for the CDR3: TGCGCCAGCAGCTGGGGACTTCTGAACACTGAAGCTTTCTTT. It translates to CASSWGLLNTEAFF.

This clone showed up just a few times. The chain has TRBV19 and TRBJ2-7; 9 nucleotides line up with TRBD1. Germline assignment: CDR1 LNHDA and CDR2 SQIVND (reference sequence). The CDR3 consists of 13 residues. V was pared by 3 bases and J by 5 bases, with 2 bases of the junction left unmatched. Written as DNA, the CDR3 is TGTGCCAGTAGTATCACAGGGGGCAACGAGCAGTACTTC. As protein: CASSITGGNEQYF.

A remark on this clone: The CDR3 does not close with the conserved phenylalanine or tryptophan, likely indicating a read error. V usage is TRBV29-1 and J usage is TRBJ2-3, with a possible D match to TRBD1 (5 bases). The CDR3 is 10 amino acids. CDR1 and CDR2 (germline): SQVTM, ANQGSEA. The V end was cut by 7 bases, the J end by 5 bases, with 7 bases between. The CDR3 DNA is TGCAGCGCCACAGGAGATACGCAGTATCTT. Translation: CSATGDTQYL.

The chain carries TRBV9 and TRBJ1-5; TRBD1 might be the D (6 bases). Between the trimmed V and J ends, which lost 4 bases and 0 bases, there was a span of 14 bases. Germline V gene sequence: CDR1 SGDLS, CDR2 YYNGEE. The CDR3 has 16 amino acids. CDR3: CASSPGQPYSNQPQHF. Here the CDR3 DNA reads TGTGCCAGCAGCCCAGGACAGCCATATAGCAATCAGCCCCAGCATTTT. The complete variable domain, with remaining parts taken from reference TRBV9 and TRBJ1-5, reads DSGVTQTPKHLITATGQRVTLRCSPRSGDLSVYWYQQSLDQGLQFLIQYYNGEERAKGNILERFSAQQFPDLHSELNLSSLELGDSALYFCASSPGQPYSNQPQHFGDGTRLSIL.

The chain uses TRBV6-5 and TRBJ2-3; 9 bases match TRBD2. Trimming took 6 bases from V and 7 from J; bases not matched to a gene: 11. This CDR3 has 15 residues. In germline, CDR1 is MNHEY, CDR2 SVGAGI. The CDR3 DNA reads as TGTGCCAGCAGCCCTAGCGGGACTGGCGGCAATACGCAGTATTTT. This codes for CASSPSGTGGNTQYF.

J is TRBJ1-5 and V is TRBV19; weak D call: TRBD1 (5 bases). V was clipped by 3 bases and J by 0 bases, with 9 bases between them. Germline V CDR1 and CDR2: LNHDA, SQIVND (reference sequence). The CDR3 totals 15 residues. CDR3 sequence: CASSITTDSNQPQHF. The CDR3 DNA is TGTGCCAGTAGTATTACGACAGATAGCAATCAGCCCCAGCATTTT.